What follows are 25 T cell receptor beta chains derived from one specimen sequenced in a study of control samples from healthy donors and cancer patients. Only in-frame clones appear in the TCRdb table, and some are missing; sequencing was by immunoSEQ multiplex PCR. This sample has tens of thousands of clones, with less than 90% found just once. Sequencing used blood. These receptors were collected from a man in his fifties or sixties in good health.

The CDR3 loop is CAWGGGESNQPQHF. The CDR3 DNA follows: TGTGCCTGGGGCGGAGGTGAAAGCAATCAGCCCCAGCATTTT. The rearrangement uses TRBV30 and TRBJ1-5; D gene unclear. The CDR3 contains 14 residues. V shed 5 bases and J shed 1 base, with 12 bases lying between them. Per the germline V gene, CDR1 is GTSNPN and CDR2 is SVGIG (reference sequence).

This chain links TRBV7-2 with TRBJ2-1; D is perhaps TRBD1 or TRBD2 (6 bases each). V was pared by 0 bases and J by 8 bases, with 11 bases between. Germline values: CDR1 SGHTA, CDR2 FQGNSA. This CDR3 spans 14 amino acids. The CDR3 DNA reads TGTGCCAGCAGCTTAGCGGGGGGCAGTGATGAGCAGTTCTTC. This codes for CASSLAGGSDEQFF.

The chain uses TRBV11-2 and TRBJ2-7, with TRBD2 matching over 8 bases. V gave up 4 bases and J gave up 1 base; unmatched junction bases: 15. The CDR3 length is 18 residues. Germline V gene lookup returns CDR1 SGHAT and CDR2 FQNNGV. CDR3 coding DNA: TGTGCCAGCAGCTCGTACTGGGCGGCGGGGGGCCAGTCCTACGAGCAGTACTTC. Residues: CASSSYWAAGGQSYEQYF.

The gene calls are TRBV3-1 (or the pseudogene TRBV3-2) and TRBJ2-5, with D uncertain. Per germline, CDR1 LGHDT and CDR2 YNNKEL (reference sequence). This CDR3 has 16 residues. V lost 6 bases and J lost 2, with 19 bases in between. The CDR3 loop reads CASSQRVGSLQETQYF. The CDR3 DNA sequence: TGTGCCAGCAGTCAAAGGGTCGGCAGCCTGCAAGAGACCCAGTACTTC.

This chain connects TRBV6-5 to TRBJ1-5; no definite D call. The CDR3 totals 15 residues. V was trimmed by 7 bases and J by 2 bases, leaving 15 bases between them. Per germline, CDR1 MNHEY and CDR2 SVGAGI. CDR3 DNA sequence: TGTGCCAGCAAATTATACGGAAACGGCAATCAGCCCCAGCATTTT. It is translated as CASKLYGNGNQPQHF.

V usage is TRBV9 and J usage is TRBJ2-3; no clear D gene. The CDR3 totals 17 residues. Germline V CDR1 and CDR2: SGDLS, YYNGEE. Trimming shortened V by 0 bases and J by 4 bases, and 18 bases separated the two germline ends. DNA for the CDR3: TGTGCCAGCAGCGTAGGGATTCTGGGTAGCCCCCCAGATACGCAGTATTTT. This sequence encodes CASSVGILGSPPDTQYF.

The chain uses TRBV7-6 and TRBJ2-1, with D perhaps matching TRBD2 (6 bases). In germline, CDR1 is SGHVS, CDR2 FNYEAQ. The CDR3 loop spans 16 amino acids. V was shortened by 5 bases and J by 3 bases, with 17 bases between the two germline ends. The CDR3 nucleotides read TGTGCCAGCAGCCCCAATGTAGGGAGGTACTACAATGAGCAGTTCTTC. Residues: CASSPNVGRYYNEQFF. The full variable domain, in which reference TRBV7-6 and TRBJ2-1 provide the parts outside the CDR3, is GAGVSQSPRYKVTKRGQDVALRCDPISGHVSLYWYRQALGQGPEFLTYFNYEAQQDKSGLPNDRFSAERPEGSISTLTIQRTEQRDSAMYRCASSPNVGRYYNEQFFGPGTRLTVL.

The V call is TRBV3-1 (or the pseudogene TRBV3-2), the J call TRBJ2-1, with D perhaps assigned TRBD1 or TRBD2 (5 bases each). The CDR3 consists of 13 residues. Germline CDR1 reads LGHDT; CDR2 reads YNNKEL (reference sequence). Trimming removed 4 bases from V and 4 bases from J, with 8 bases in between. In DNA, the CDR3 is TGTGCCAGCAGCCGAGGGGTTTACAATGAGCAGTTCTTC. Its translation is CASSRGVYNEQFF.

The chain recombines TRBV24-1 with TRBJ2-1; D is unclear. V lost 6 bases, J lost 5 bases, and 13 bases lay in between. Per the germline V gene, CDR1 is KGHDR and CDR2 is SFDVKD. This CDR3 has 14 residues. CDR3 in amino acids: CATSSLGSNNEQFF. In nucleotides, the CDR3 is TGTGCCACCAGTTCCCTAGGTAGCAACAATGAGCAGTTCTTC.

The V gene is TRBV2, the J gene TRBJ1-5; D perhaps matches TRBD1 (5 bases). Per the germline V gene, CDR1 is SNHLY and CDR2 is FYNNEI. The CDR3 is 13 residues long. Trimming shortened V by 2 bases and J by 11 bases, and 13 bases separated the two germline ends. The CDR3 protein is CASSESKWGSQHF. DNA of the CDR3: TGTGCCAGCAGTGAAAGTAAGTGGGGGTCCCAGCATTTT.

This rearrangement joins TRBV9 to TRBJ2-5; D might be TRBD2 (5 bases). V lost 3 bases and J lost 5, with 20 bases in between. CDR1 is SGDLS and CDR2 is YYNGEE in the germline V gene. CDR3 length: 16 residues. The CDR3 loop is CASSATSGESWETQYF. In DNA form, the CDR3 reads TGTGCCAGCAGCGCTACCAGCGGAGAATCATGGGAGACCCAGTACTTC.

The chain has TRBV3-1 (or the pseudogene TRBV3-2) and TRBJ1-6; no definite D call. V lost 1 base and J 0 bases, leaving 7 bases between the germline ends. The CDR3 totals 16 residues. Germline assignment: CDR1 LGHDT and CDR2 YNNKEL (reference sequence). The DNA of the CDR3 is TGTGCCAGCAGCCAAGGACCGACCTCCTATAATTCACCCCTCCACTTT. This sequence encodes CASSQGPTSYNSPLHF.

This chain links TRBV2 with TRBJ2-2; weak D call: TRBD1 (6 bases). CDR1 and CDR2 (germline): SNHLY, FYNNEI. V lost 4 bases and J 0 bases, leaving 9 bases between the germline ends. The CDR3 contains 15 residues. CDR3 DNA: TGTGCCAGCAGTGGACAGGTCTCGAACACCGGGGAGCTGTTTTTT. It yields the protein CASSGQVSNTGELFF.

The chain links TRBV30 to TRBJ2-1, with a possible D match to TRBD2 (6 bases). Germline V CDR1 and CDR2: GTSNPN, SVGIG (reference sequence). V was trimmed by 5 bases and J by 8 bases, leaving 10 bases between them. The length of the CDR3 is 11 residues. CDR3 in amino acids: CAWGGTYEQFF. For the CDR3, the DNA is TGTGCCTGGGGGGGGACCTATGAGCAGTTCTTC.

The table lists this clone with a few counts. The chain combines TRBV21-1 with TRBJ2-7; TRBD2 is taken as the D call from the table, unchecked against the DNA. TRBV21-1 is classified as a pseudogene. This CDR3 spans 17 amino acids. The CDR3 nucleotides are TGTGCCAGCAGCAAAGAAAGTGGTCCGGGACTAACCATCGAGCAGTACTTC. Translating gives CASSKESGPGLTIEQYF.

J is TRBJ1-1 and V is TRBV7-2; tentative D call: TRBD1 (5 bases). Trimming shortened V by 4 bases and J by 1 base, and 10 bases separated the two germline ends. This CDR3 contains 14 residues. Germline lookup yields CDR1 SGHTA and CDR2 FQGNSA. This CDR3 reads CASSSGLANTEAFF. As DNA, the CDR3 is TGTGCCAGCAGCTCGGGACTCGCGAACACTGAAGCTTTCTTT. The whole variable domain, remainder taken from reference TRBV7-2 and TRBJ1-1, is GAGVSQSPSNKVTEKGKDVELRCDPISGHTALYWYRQSLGQGLEFLIYFQGNSAPDKSGLPSDRFSAERTGGSVSTLTIQRTQQEDSAVYLCASSSGLANTEAFFGQGTRLTVV.

The chain is built from TRBV7-2 and TRBJ2-7; no reliable D call. The CDR3 is 14 amino acids. In germline, CDR1 is SGHTA, CDR2 FQGNSA. Trimming cost V 1 base and J 1 base, with 8 bases left between them. CDR3 protein: CASSLGRRSYEQYF. DNA of the CDR3: TGTGCCAGCAGCTTAGGTAGGAGATCCTACGAGCAGTACTTC.

The rearrangement uses TRBV7-2 and TRBJ2-3; 8 bases map to TRBD2. Germline CDR1 is SGHTA and CDR2 is FQGNSA. Trimming took 7 bases from V and 3 from J; bases not matched to a gene: 6. The CDR3 loop spans 14 amino acids. The CDR3: CASTPGTSTDTQYF. The DNA for the CDR3 is TGTGCCAGCACCCCAGGGACTAGTACAGATACGCAGTATTTT.

The chain links TRBV11-3 to TRBJ2-3, with a possible D match to TRBD1 (5 bases). This CDR3 region has 13 residues. The germline V gene encodes CDR1 SGHNT and CDR2 YENEEA. V lost 2 bases, J lost 6 bases, and 9 bases lay in between. CDR3 in DNA: TGTGCCAGCAGCTTAAGATGGGGCGATACGCAGTATTTT. Translated, it gives CASSLRWGDTQYF.

The rearrangement joins TRBV4-1 to TRBJ2-7; 8 bases align to TRBD2. Germline CDR1 and CDR2: MGHRA and YSYEKL. Trimming removed 4 bases from V and 2 bases from J; junction bases left unmatched: 7. The CDR3 sequence is 15 residues long. CDR3 sequence (DNA): TGCGCCAGCAGCCGCCTAGCGGGCCATCCCTACGAGCAGTACTTC. Translating gives CASSRLAGHPYEQYF.

This clone was seen more than once but under ten times. V usage is TRBV5-6 and J usage is TRBJ2-3; D call uncertain. CDR1 and CDR2 (germline): SGHDT, YYEEEE. V lost 0 bases and J 1 base, leaving 9 bases between the germline ends. The CDR3 is made up of 15 amino acids. The CDR3 reads CASSLEAPRTDTQYF. The CDR3 region has the DNA TGTGCCAGCAGCTTGGAGGCGCCGCGCACAGATACGCAGTATTTT.

The chain joins TRBV6-6 to TRBJ2-5, with a possible D match to TRBD1 (6 bases). CDR1 and CDR2 (germline): MNHNY, SVGAGI (reference sequence). This CDR3 region has 16 residues. The V and J ends lost 6 bases and 2 bases respectively, with 19 bases between them. The CDR3 nucleotides read TGTGCCAGCAGACCTCCCGGCCAGGGGCGGCAAGAGACCCAGTACTTC. As protein: CASRPPGQGRQETQYF.

The rearrangement joins TRBV18 to TRBJ2-1; 12 bases are a match to TRBD1. Germline CDR1 and CDR2: KGHSH and LQKENI. The CDR3 has 15 residues. J lost 8 bases, V lost 6 bases, and 8 bases had no gene match. This chain's CDR3 is CASSPQGQGADEQFF. The CDR3 DNA sequence: TGTGCCAGCTCCCCCCAGGGACAGGGGGCCGATGAGCAGTTCTTC.

The chain recombines TRBV6-5 with TRBJ1-3; D is unclear. There are 14 residues in the CDR3. Trimming left V 6 bases short and J 0 bases short, with 9 bases between. Germline V gene sequence: CDR1 MNHEY, CDR2 SVGAGI. CDR3 sequence reads: CASSQTRSGNTIYF. As DNA, the CDR3 is TGTGCCAGCAGCCAAACCCGCTCTGGAAACACCATATATTTT.

The V gene is TRBV9, the J gene TRBJ2-2, with 9 bases fitting TRBD1. The CDR3 contains 15 residues. Germline V gene lookup returns CDR1 SGDLS and CDR2 YYNGEE. V dropped 4 bases and J dropped 2; count of bases not matched to a gene: 3. The CDR3 protein is CASSPGQGNTGELFF. Here the CDR3 DNA reads TGTGCCAGCAGCCCGGGACAGGGTAACACCGGGGAGCTGTTTTTT.